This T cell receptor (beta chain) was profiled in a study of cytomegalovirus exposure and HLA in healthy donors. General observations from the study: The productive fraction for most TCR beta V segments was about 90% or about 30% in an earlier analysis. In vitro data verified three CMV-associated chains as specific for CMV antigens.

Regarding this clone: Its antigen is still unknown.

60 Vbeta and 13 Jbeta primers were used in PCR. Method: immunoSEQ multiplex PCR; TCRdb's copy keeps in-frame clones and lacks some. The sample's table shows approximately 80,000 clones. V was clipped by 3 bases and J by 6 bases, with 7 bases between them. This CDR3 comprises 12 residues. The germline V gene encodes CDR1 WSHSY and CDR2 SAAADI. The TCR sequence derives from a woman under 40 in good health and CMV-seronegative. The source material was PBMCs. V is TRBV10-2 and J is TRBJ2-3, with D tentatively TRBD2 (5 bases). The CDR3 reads CASSDWRDTQYF. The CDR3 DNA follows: TGCGCCAGCAGTGACTGGAGGGATACGCAGTATTTT.